This TCR beta chain was profiled in a study of CD8+ T cells in alopecia areata. The study, taken as a whole, reports: The study found TCR sharing across patients less clear than in mice, possibly for HLA reasons. Normal skin's resident alphabeta T cells are sequenced alongside lesional scalp T cells.

Both CD4+ and CD8+ T cells were separated by sorting PBMCs. After isolation, RNA underwent reverse transcription to generate cDNA as the sequencing template. The assay was immunoSEQ multiplex PCR, and TCRdb's table has in-frame clones only and misses some. Altogether 95,000 to 120,000 clones are present, approximately 63% being singletons, with the ten largest covering 20% to 25%. Regarding this clone: Its antigen is still unknown.

CDR1 and CDR2 (germline): MDHEN, SYDVKM. The CDR3 has 14 residues. J lost 7 bases, V lost 8 bases, and 9 bases had no gene match. The sample consisted of CD8+ T cells sorted from blood. The gene calls are TRBV28 and TRBJ2-3, with 10 positions matching TRBD2. This TCR came from a human donor in good health. Here the CDR3 reads CASQPWTSGHTQYF. DNA for the CDR3: TGTGCCAGCCAGCCCTGGACTAGCGGACATACGCAGTATTTT.